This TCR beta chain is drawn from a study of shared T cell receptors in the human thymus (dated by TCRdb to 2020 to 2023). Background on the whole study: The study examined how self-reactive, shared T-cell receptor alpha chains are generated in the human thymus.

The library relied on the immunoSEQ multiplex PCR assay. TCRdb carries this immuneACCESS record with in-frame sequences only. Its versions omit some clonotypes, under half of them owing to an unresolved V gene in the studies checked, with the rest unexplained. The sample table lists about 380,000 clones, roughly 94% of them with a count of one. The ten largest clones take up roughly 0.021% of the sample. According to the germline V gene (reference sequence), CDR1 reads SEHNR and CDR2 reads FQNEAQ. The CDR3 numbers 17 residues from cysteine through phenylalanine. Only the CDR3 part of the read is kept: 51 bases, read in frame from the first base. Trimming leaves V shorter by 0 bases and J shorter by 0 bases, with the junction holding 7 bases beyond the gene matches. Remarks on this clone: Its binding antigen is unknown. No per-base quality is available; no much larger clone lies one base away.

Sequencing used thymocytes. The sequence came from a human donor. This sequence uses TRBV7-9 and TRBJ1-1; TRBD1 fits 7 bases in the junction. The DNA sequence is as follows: TGTGCCAGCAGCTTAGCGGAACCCGGACAGGTGAACACTGAAGCTTTCTTT. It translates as CASSLAEPGQVNTEAFF.